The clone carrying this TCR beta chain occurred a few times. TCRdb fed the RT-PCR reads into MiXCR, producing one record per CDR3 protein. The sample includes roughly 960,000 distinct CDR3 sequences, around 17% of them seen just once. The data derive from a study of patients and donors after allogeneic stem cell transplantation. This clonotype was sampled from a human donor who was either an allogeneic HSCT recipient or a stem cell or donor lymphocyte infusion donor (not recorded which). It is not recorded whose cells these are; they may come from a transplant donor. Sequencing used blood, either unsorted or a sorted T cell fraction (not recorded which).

The CDR3 nucleotides read TGCGCCAGCAGCTTTAGACAGGGGGCCACCTACGAGCAGTACTTC. This gives the protein CASSFRQGATYEQYF. V usage is TRBV5-1 and J usage is TRBJ2-7; the match to TRBD1 covers 10 bases. This CDR3 has 15 amino acids. V dropped 2 bases and J dropped 2; count of bases not matched to a gene: 4. CDR1 and CDR2 from the germline V gene are SGHRS and YFSETQ. Filled out from reference TRBV5-1 and TRBJ2-7, the complete variable domain reads KAGVTQTPRYLIKTRGQQVTLSCSPISGHRSVSWYQQTPGQGLQFLFEYFSETQRNKGNFPGRFSGRQFSNSRSEMNVSTLELGDSALYLCASSFRQGATYEQYFGPGTRLTVT.